A selection of T cell receptor beta chains follows, all from one sample in a study of CD8+CD57+ T cells in acquired aplastic anemia. A single record per CDR3 protein comes from TCRdb applying MiXCR to the reads. The sample records about 160,000 distinct CDR3 sequences, around 75% being singletons. Sequencing was performed on sorted CD4+, CD8+, or CD8+CD57+ T cells (not recorded which) from PBMCs. The receptors were gathered from a human donor with aplastic anemia. Each CDR3 is given with its conserved first and last residue. The D gene is left open where the match is weak.

TRBJ1-1 NA TRBV20-1 CSAKLDRASLAFF
TRBJ2-2 NA TRBV7-9 CASSQSADTGELFF
TRBJ2-2 NA TRBV19 CASSIGGNTGELFF
TRBJ2-7 TRBD2 TRBV10-3 CAISPAGGPYEQYF
TRBJ2-1 NA TRBV29-1 CSVEGYQWDSSEQFF
TRBJ1-2 TRBD1 TRBV5-1 CASSSDRVDYGYTF
TRBJ1-1 NA TRBV6-4 CAIAGRMNTEAFF
TRBJ2-1 TRBD2 TRBV10-1 CASSELAGGPGIDNEQFF
TRBJ1-1 NA TRBV10-1 CASSGGTEAFF
TRBJ1-3 TRBD1 TRBV25-1 CASSDRDRGGNTIYF
TRBJ2-1 NA TRBV20-1 CSVASSYNEQFF
TRBJ2-7 TRBD1 TRBV7-9 CASSNRQGVTYEQYF
TRBJ2-2 TRBD1 TRBV7-6 CASSISRDRANTGELFF
TRBJ2-1 TRBD1 TRBV20-1 CSARLLQGEYNEQFF
TRBJ2-7 TRBD2 TRBV4-1 CASSQTSGGAIGYEQYF
TRBJ1-5 NA TRBV29-1 CSVEYARNQPQHF
TRBJ2-1 TRBD2 TRBV5-5 CASSPRGLAEVHHNEQFF
TRBJ2-1 NA TRBV12-3/TRBV12-4 CASSLNSNNEQFF
TRBJ1-1 NA TRBV10-3 CAIREAGWKAFF
TRBJ1-1 NA TRBV6-1 CASSEAQETFF
TRBJ1-2 NA TRBV28 CASSYGYGYTF
TRBJ2-7 TRBD2 TRBV5-1 CASSAGVLAAYEQYF
TRBJ1-6 NA TRBV5-1 CASSLPNPPLHF
TRBJ1-2 NA TRBV5-1 CARDRNYGYTF
TRBJ1-3 TRBD1 TRBV14 CASSHPDRGPYSGNTIYF
TRBJ1-2 NA TRBV29-1 CSLDLQDGIGGYTF
TRBJ2-1 TRBD1 TRBV25-1 CASSEGQGTYNEQFF
TRBJ1-2 TRBD1 TRBV7-9 CASSPLTGGTASGGYTF
TRBJ1-1 NA TRBV6-4 CASSVTAGTTEAFF
TRBJ1-2 NA TRBV20-1 CSAWGSGGGDYGYTF
TRBJ1-6 NA TRBV2 CASSDPSGGPNSPLHF
TRBJ1-1 TRBD1 TRBV29-1 CSVGQGLNTEAFF
TRBJ2-7 TRBD2 TRBV6-2/TRBV6-3 CASQREGASSYEQYF
TRBJ1-3 NA TRBV19 CATSRGGPGNTIYF
TRBJ2-3 NA TRBV5-1 CASSLRGASTDTQYF
TRBJ2-7 NA TRBV20-1 CSANHGETSYEQYF
TRBJ1-1 NA TRBV14 CASSQATGREATEAFF
TRBJ1-1 NA TRBV6-1 CASSDARKGTEAFF
TRBJ1-5 TRBD1 TRBV20-1 CSASGGEGQPQHF
TRBJ1-5 TRBD1 TRBV4-1 CASSGDRAPQPQHF
TRBJ2-7 NA TRBV24-1 CATSDRPYEQYF
TRBJ2-1 NA TRBV7-8 CASSLASEYNEQFF
TRBJ2-5 NA TRBV7-9 CASSQRGYQETQYF
TRBJ1-6 TRBD1 TRBV20-1 CSALPGTGDSPLHF
TRBJ2-3 TRBD2 TRBV25-1 CASSRGGGITDTQYF
TRBJ2-7 NA TRBV7-9 CASSHPPGEQYF
TRBJ2-3 NA TRBV24-1 CATSVSGADTQYF
TRBJ2-3 TRBD2 TRBV24-1 CATNVAGGGPDTQYF
TRBJ2-2 NA TRBV5-1 CASSLGRWGTNTGELFF
TRBJ1-2 TRBD1 TRBV29-1 CSVGGRDRGKYGYTF
TRBJ1-3 NA TRBV2 CASSDSRAGIGNTIYF